This T cell receptor beta chain appears in the sequencing data of a study of molecular identifiers for immune sequencing clone quantification. Looking at the study overall: Naive CD8 RNA (approximately 20,000 or 100,000 cells) was divided into five aliquots, with four sequenced.

As CD8+CD4-CCR7+CD45RA+ cells, naive CD8 T cells were sorted. TCRdb redid the calling of the PCR reads with MiXCR, one entry per CDR3 protein. The table shows some 580,000 distinct CDR3 sequences, with approximately 24% occurring only once. In this sample, this clonotype turned up many times. Germline V gives CDR1 SEHNR, CDR2 FQNEAQ (reference sequence). V was shortened by 1 base and J by 7 bases, with 19 bases between the two germline ends. This CDR3 region has 16 residues. The chain couples TRBV7-9 to TRBJ1-2, with D unresolved. The source is a human donor in good health. Some libraries in this study had Jurkat cell RNA spiked in. Sequenced material: naive CD8+ T cells from blood, with Jurkat cell RNA spiked in. The sample's subset: FACS-sorted CD8+CD4-CCR7+CD45RA+ naive T cells. The CDR3 bases are TGTGCCAGCAGCTTAGGAGGGAGCGGGGAGGCTCGTGGCTACACCTTC. This gives the protein CASSLGGSGEARGYTF.